This is a list of T cell receptor beta chains from one sample in a study of cytomegalovirus exposure and HLA in healthy donors. Assay used: immunoSEQ multiplex PCR; TCRdb lists only in-frame clones, some missing. This table holds about 360,000 clones, roughly 85% found once. The sequencing sample was made of PBMCs. The receptor set was obtained from a woman aged 18-29 years in good health and CMV-seronegative. CDR3s include the opening cysteine and the closing phenylalanine or tryptophan. D genes are given only for firm matches. Clone size is shown for a subset of rows, as once, few, many or a class of expanded clone.

d_gene: NA
abundance: NA
v_gene: TRBV2
j_gene: TRBJ1-5
CDR3aa: CASSGADERGAQHF
CDR3nt: TGTGCCAGCAGTGGAGCCGACGAACGGGGGGCCCAGCATTTT

d_gene: NA
abundance: NA
v_gene: TRBV6-5
j_gene: TRBJ2-7
CDR3aa: CASSYPWVSGEQYF
CDR3nt: TGTGCCAGCAGTTACCCTTGGGTGAGCGGAGAGCAGTACTTC

d_gene: NA
abundance: NA
v_gene: TRBV7-3
j_gene: TRBJ1-2
CDR3aa: CASSLMGGDSVGYTF
CDR3nt: TGTGCCAGCAGCTTAATGGGAGGAGACTCCGTGGGCTACACCTTC

d_gene: NA
abundance: once
v_gene: TRBV5-1
j_gene: TRBJ2-7
CDR3aa: CASSPRTDYEQYF
CDR3nt: TGCGCCAGCAGCCCCCGAACAGACTACGAGCAGTACTTC

d_gene: NA
abundance: NA
v_gene: TRBV28
j_gene: TRBJ1-3
CDR3aa: CASSLRNTIYF
CDR3nt: TGTGCCAGCAGTTTGAGGAACACCATATATTTT

d_gene: NA
abundance: NA
v_gene: TRBV29-1
j_gene: TRBJ1-1
CDR3aa: CSGFSAEAFF
CDR3nt: TGCAGCGGTTTTAGCGCTGAAGCTTTCTTT

d_gene: NA
abundance: NA
v_gene: TRBV9
j_gene: TRBJ1-4
CDR3aa: CASSVQGHLSATNEKLFF
CDR3nt: TGTGCCAGCAGCGTACAGGGACACCTTTCTGCAACTAATGAAAAACTGTTTTTT

d_gene: TRBD2
abundance: NA
v_gene: TRBV11-2
j_gene: TRBJ2-3
CDR3aa: CASSLESRLAGRTDTQYF
CDR3nt: TGTGCCAGCAGCTTAGAGTCCCGACTAGCGGGGCGCACAGATACGCAGTATTTT

d_gene: NA
abundance: NA
v_gene: TRBV5-4
j_gene: TRBJ2-3
CDR3aa: CASSSGWDTQYF
CDR3nt: TGTGCCAGCAGCTCAGGATGGGATACGCAGTATTTT

d_gene: NA
abundance: NA
v_gene: TRBV9
j_gene: TRBJ2-1
CDR3aa: CASSVATVYNEQFF
CDR3nt: TGTGCCAGCAGCGTAGCCACTGTGTACAATGAGCAGTTCTTC

d_gene: TRBD2
abundance: NA
v_gene: TRBV27
j_gene: TRBJ2-1
CDR3aa: CASSSGGAGINEQFF
CDR3nt: TGTGCCAGCAGTTCCGGGGGGGCTGGGATTAATGAGCAGTTCTTC

d_gene: TRBD1
abundance: NA
v_gene: TRBV5-1
j_gene: TRBJ2-1
CDR3aa: CASSLDRGSMNEQFF
CDR3nt: TGCGCCAGCAGTTTGGACAGGGGGTCGATGAATGAGCAGTTCTTC

d_gene: TRBD2
abundance: NA
v_gene: TRBV29-1
j_gene: TRBJ2-3
CDR3aa: CSVARGRGGTDTQYF
CDR3nt: TGCAGCGTCGCCCGGGGGAGGGGAGGGACAGATACGCAGTATTTT

d_gene: NA
abundance: NA
v_gene: TRBV6-5
j_gene: TRBJ1-6
CDR3aa: CASSYLQRGNSPLHF
CDR3nt: TGTGCCAGCAGTTACTTACAGAGAGGGAATTCACCCCTCCACTTT

d_gene: NA
abundance: once
v_gene: TRBV30
j_gene: TRBJ2-2
CDR3aa: CAKKGPEVGELFF
CDR3nt: TGTGCTAAAAAAGGACCGGAGGTCGGGGAGCTGTTTTTT

d_gene: NA
abundance: NA
v_gene: TRBV4-1
j_gene: TRBJ2-2
CDR3aa: CASSFDSLPTGELFF
CDR3nt: TGCGCCAGCAGCTTTGACAGTCTCCCAACCGGGGAGCTGTTTTTT

d_gene: TRBD2
abundance: NA
v_gene: TRBV10-1
j_gene: TRBJ2-7
CDR3aa: CASSESAGSYEQYF
CDR3nt: TGCGCCAGCAGTGAGTCAGCGGGATCCTACGAGCAGTACTTC

d_gene: TRBD1
abundance: few
v_gene: TRBV7-8
j_gene: TRBJ1-1
CDR3aa: CASSRGQGAEAFF
CDR3nt: TGTGCCAGCAGCCGGGGACAGGGGGCTGAAGCTTTCTTT

d_gene: NA
abundance: NA
v_gene: TRBV7-3
j_gene: TRBJ2-5
CDR3aa: CASSWGVQETQYF
CDR3nt: TGTGCCAGCAGCTGGGGGGTACAAGAGACCCAGTACTTC

d_gene: TRBD2
abundance: once
v_gene: TRBV5-8
j_gene: TRBJ2-7
CDR3aa: CASSLRLAGAEEQYF
CDR3nt: TGTGCCAGCAGCCTCCGACTAGCGGGAGCGGAAGAGCAGTACTTC

d_gene: TRBD1
abundance: NA
v_gene: TRBV30
j_gene: TRBJ2-6
CDR3aa: CAWRPGTGVSGANVLTF
CDR3nt: TGTGCCTGGAGACCCGGGACAGGGGTGTCTGGGGCCAACGTCCTGACTTTC

d_gene: TRBD2
abundance: NA
v_gene: TRBV12-5
j_gene: TRBJ2-7
CDR3aa: CASGPNPGLAGETYEQYF
CDR3nt: TGTGCTAGTGGACCAAACCCTGGACTAGCGGGAGAAACCTACGAGCAGTACTTC

d_gene: NA
abundance: NA
v_gene: TRBV30
j_gene: TRBJ1-3
CDR3aa: CAWEGNTIYF
CDR3nt: TGTGCCTGGGAGGGAAACACCATATATTTT

d_gene: TRBD1
abundance: NA
v_gene: TRBV2
j_gene: TRBJ2-3
CDR3aa: CASRVRKQGVDTQYF
CDR3nt: TGTGCCAGCAGAGTCAGGAAACAGGGGGTAGATACGCAGTATTTT

d_gene: NA
abundance: few
v_gene: TRBV2
j_gene: TRBJ1-6
CDR3aa: CASTGGGGYSPLHF
CDR3nt: TGTGCCAGCACCGGGGGGGGAGGATATTCACCCCTCCACTTT

d_gene: TRBD2
abundance: NA
v_gene: TRBV5-1
j_gene: TRBJ2-1
CDR3aa: CASSWTSGGPRDNEQFF
CDR3nt: TGCGCCAGCAGCTGGACTAGCGGGGGCCCCCGGGACAATGAGCAGTTCTTC

d_gene: TRBD1
abundance: NA
v_gene: TRBV15
j_gene: TRBJ2-3
CDR3aa: CATSSSATGTGTDTQYF
CDR3nt: TGTGCCACCAGCTCCTCGGCGACAGGGACGGGCACAGATACGCAGTATTTT

d_gene: NA
abundance: NA
v_gene: TRBV2
j_gene: TRBJ2-2
CDR3aa: CASSRSPSGTGELFF
CDR3nt: TGTGCCAGCAGCCGATCACCCTCGGGCACCGGGGAGCTGTTTTTT

d_gene: TRBD1
abundance: NA
v_gene: TRBV27
j_gene: TRBJ2-7
CDR3aa: CASSLSQFGTGLGEQYF
CDR3nt: TGTGCCAGCAGTTTATCTCAGTTCGGGACAGGGCTTGGCGAGCAGTACTTC

d_gene: TRBD1
abundance: NA
v_gene: TRBV14
j_gene: TRBJ2-3
CDR3aa: CASSQVGDRPTDTQYF
CDR3nt: TGTGCCAGCAGCCAAGTGGGGGACAGACCCACAGATACGCAGTATTTT

d_gene: TRBD1
abundance: NA
v_gene: TRBV29-1
j_gene: TRBJ1-5
CDR3aa: CSVATGISNQPQHF
CDR3nt: TGCAGCGTTGCGACAGGGATTAGCAATCAGCCCCAGCATTTT

d_gene: NA
abundance: NA
v_gene: TRBV7-9
j_gene: TRBJ1-1
CDR3aa: CASSRGSLNTEAFF
CDR3nt: TGTGCCAGCAGCCGAGGGTCCTTAAACACTGAAGCTTTCTTT

d_gene: NA
abundance: many
v_gene: TRBV10-2
j_gene: TRBJ2-2
CDR3aa: CASSRQGGTGELFF
CDR3nt: TGCGCCAGCAGTAGGCAGGGGGGAACCGGGGAGCTGTTTTTT

d_gene: TRBD1
abundance: NA
v_gene: TRBV5-1
j_gene: TRBJ2-7
CDR3aa: CASSDRGGSYEQYF
CDR3nt: TGCGCCAGCAGCGACAGGGGAGGCTCCTACGAGCAGTACTTC

d_gene: TRBD1
abundance: NA
v_gene: TRBV25-1
j_gene: TRBJ2-7
CDR3aa: CASSELGQGSYEQYF
CDR3nt: TGTGCCAGCAGTGAATTGGGACAGGGGAGCTACGAGCAGTACTTC

d_gene: NA
abundance: many
v_gene: TRBV5-1
j_gene: TRBJ1-6
CDR3aa: CASSPQGKDSPLHF
CDR3nt: TGCGCCAGCAGCCCACAGGGTAAGGATTCACCCCTCCACTTT

d_gene: TRBD1
abundance: NA
v_gene: TRBV6-5
j_gene: TRBJ1-1
CDR3aa: CASRRQGATTEAFF
CDR3nt: TGTGCCAGCAGACGACAGGGGGCAACAACTGAAGCTTTCTTT

d_gene: TRBD1
abundance: NA
v_gene: TRBV5-4
j_gene: TRBJ1-1
CDR3aa: CASSTWTGVSEAFF
CDR3nt: TGTGCCAGCAGCACGTGGACAGGTGTATCTGAAGCTTTCTTT

d_gene: TRBD1
abundance: NA
v_gene: TRBV25-1
j_gene: TRBJ2-2
CDR3aa: CASSGTGLPGELFF
CDR3nt: TGTGCCAGCAGCGGGACAGGGCTCCCCGGGGAGCTGTTTTTT

d_gene: NA
abundance: NA
v_gene: TRBV27
j_gene: TRBJ2-7
CDR3aa: CASSPGTLSAYEQYF
CDR3nt: TGTGCCAGCAGTCCAGGGACTTTATCGGCATACGAGCAGTACTTC

d_gene: NA
abundance: NA
v_gene: TRBV5-1
j_gene: TRBJ1-1
CDR3aa: CASSFITGPANTEAFF
CDR3nt: TGCGCCAGCAGCTTCATCACAGGGCCGGCGAACACTGAAGCTTTCTTT

d_gene: NA
abundance: NA
v_gene: TRBV5-1
j_gene: TRBJ2-1
CDR3aa: CASSPREGTNNEQFF
CDR3nt: TGCGCCAGCAGCCCCCGAGAGGGTACTAACAATGAGCAGTTCTTC

d_gene: TRBD1
abundance: NA
v_gene: TRBV28
j_gene: TRBJ2-3
CDR3aa: CASRLGGNTDTQYF
CDR3nt: TGTGCCAGCAGGTTAGGGGGCAACACAGATACGCAGTATTTT

d_gene: NA
abundance: NA
v_gene: TRBV27
j_gene: TRBJ2-1
CDR3aa: CASSSRQGHGLGYNEQFF
CDR3nt: TGTGCCAGCAGTTCAAGGCAGGGACATGGGTTAGGTTACAATGAGCAGTTCTTC

d_gene: NA
abundance: NA
v_gene: TRBV9
j_gene: TRBJ2-3
CDR3aa: CASSEGLSTDTQYF
CDR3nt: TGTGCCAGCAGCGAGGGACTTAGCACAGATACGCAGTATTTT

d_gene: NA
abundance: NA
v_gene: TRBV7-2
j_gene: TRBJ1-1
CDR3aa: CASSLSAGIFAEAFF
CDR3nt: TGTGCCAGCAGCTTGTCAGCAGGGATATTTGCTGAAGCTTTCTTT

d_gene: NA
abundance: NA
v_gene: TRBV7-8
j_gene: TRBJ1-5
CDR3aa: CASSPRDTGTNSNQPQHF
CDR3nt: TGTGCCAGCAGCCCCCGGGACACCGGGACGAATAGCAATCAGCCCCAGCATTTT

d_gene: TRBD1
abundance: NA
v_gene: TRBV2
j_gene: TRBJ2-2
CDR3aa: CASRGQGVGNGELFF
CDR3nt: TGTGCCAGCAGGGGACAGGGAGTTGGTAACGGGGAGCTGTTTTTT

d_gene: TRBD2
abundance: NA
v_gene: TRBV7-9
j_gene: TRBJ2-7
CDR3aa: CASTRLRTSGSYEQYF
CDR3nt: TGTGCCAGCACCCGACTCAGGACTAGCGGGTCCTACGAGCAGTACTTC

d_gene: TRBD2
abundance: NA
v_gene: TRBV9
j_gene: TRBJ2-5
CDR3aa: CASSVDSGRGETQYF
CDR3nt: TGTGCCAGCAGCGTAGACAGCGGGAGGGGGGAGACCCAGTACTTC

d_gene: NA
abundance: NA
v_gene: TRBV28
j_gene: TRBJ2-3
CDR3aa: CASSLALAGRFSTDTQYF
CDR3nt: TGTGCCAGCAGTTTAGCACTAGCTGGCCGATTTAGCACAGATACGCAGTATTTT

d_gene: TRBD2
abundance: NA
v_gene: TRBV5-4
j_gene: TRBJ2-7
CDR3aa: CASSEGTSGRLYEQYF
CDR3nt: TGTGCCAGCAGCGAAGGGACTAGCGGGAGACTATACGAGCAGTACTTC

d_gene: NA
abundance: NA
v_gene: TRBV2
j_gene: TRBJ2-5
CDR3aa: CASSDGWGRRTQYF
CDR3nt: TGTGCCAGCAGTGATGGATGGGGGCGCAGGACCCAGTACTTC

d_gene: NA
abundance: NA
v_gene: TRBV18
j_gene: TRBJ2-7
CDR3aa: CASSQNRPSGSYEQYF
CDR3nt: TGTGCCAGCTCACAGAATCGACCTTCGGGATCCTACGAGCAGTACTTC

d_gene: NA
abundance: once
v_gene: TRBV7-9
j_gene: TRBJ1-4
CDR3aa: CASSLEAGMSEKLFF
CDR3nt: TGTGCCAGCAGCTTAGAGGCAGGAATGAGTGAAAAACTGTTTTTT

d_gene: NA
abundance: NA
v_gene: TRBV6-5
j_gene: TRBJ1-1
CDR3aa: CASSYSVANTEAFF
CDR3nt: TGTGCCAGCAGTTACTCGGTGGCGAACACTGAAGCTTTCTTT

d_gene: TRBD2
abundance: NA
v_gene: TRBV5-6
j_gene: TRBJ2-7
CDR3aa: CASSFSGFSSYEQYF
CDR3nt: TGTGCCAGCAGCTTTAGCGGGTTTAGCTCCTACGAGCAGTACTTC

d_gene: NA
abundance: NA
v_gene: TRBV6-1
j_gene: TRBJ1-1
CDR3aa: CASSEKGGPRTEAFF
CDR3nt: TGTGCCAGCAGTGAAAAGGGCGGGCCCCGCACTGAAGCTTTCTTT

d_gene: TRBD1
abundance: NA
v_gene: TRBV2
j_gene: TRBJ2-1
CDR3aa: CASSPGQGYGQFF
CDR3nt: TGTGCCAGCAGTCCGGGACAGGGATATGGGCAGTTCTTC

d_gene: NA
abundance: NA
v_gene: TRBV28
j_gene: TRBJ2-2
CDR3aa: CASKGTLNTGELFF
CDR3nt: TGTGCCAGCAAGGGGACACTTAACACCGGGGAGCTGTTTTTT